One sample yielded the 23 T cell receptor beta chains listed below, sequenced in a study of T cells after yellow fever vaccination. TCRdb analysed the 5' RACE reads with MiXCR anew, one entry per CDR3 protein. The table records 500,000 to 550,000 distinct CDR3 sequences, 20% to 25% of them present only once. The sequenced sample was PBMCs, obtained approximately 22 days after the first yellow fever vaccination. These receptor sequences come from a man younger than 30 who received the YFV17D yellow fever vaccine.

The table lists this clonotype with a few counts. The chain employs TRBV27 and TRBJ2-7, with 7 bases lining up with TRBD2. Per the germline V gene, CDR1 is MNHEY and CDR2 is SMNVEV (reference sequence). The CDR3 loop spans 16 amino acids. The trim removed 5 bases at V and 2 bases at J, leaving 12 bases unmatched. The CDR3 sequence: CASSPTSSGLAYEQYF. The CDR3 bases are TGTGCCAGCAGTCCAACCTCTAGCGGCCTCGCCTACGAGCAGTACTTC.

The chain joins TRBV3-1 to TRBJ2-3; D call uncertain. The CDR3 contains 15 residues. CDR1 and CDR2 (germline): LGHDT, YNNKEL (reference sequence). Trimming pared 0 bases from V and 1 base from J, leaving 8 bases between. The CDR3 loop reads CASSQDRTGTDTQYF. CDR3 nucleotides: TGTGCCAGCAGCCAAGATCGAACAGGCACAGATACGCAGTATTTT.

At least ten counts were recorded for this clonotype. V and J are TRBV4-2 and TRBJ2-7, with D uncertain. CDR3 length: 14 amino acids. The V end lost 0 bases, the J end lost 2 bases, and 8 bases lay between the germline ends. CDR1 is LGHNA, CDR2 YNFKEQ, per germline. As DNA, the CDR3 is TGTGCCAGCAGCCAAGAGGTCCCAACCTACGAGCAGTACTTC. Translating it yields CASSQEVPTYEQYF.

This clonotype was detected ten times or more. The V gene is TRBV20-1, the J gene TRBJ2-3, with TRBD2 matching 9 bases. Germline V gene sequence: CDR1 DFQATT, CDR2 SNEGSKA (reference sequence). This CDR3 is built from 16 residues. Trimming cost V 7 bases and J 2 bases; bases outside gene matches: 13. CDR3 protein: CSVIPHSGGITDTQYF. The CDR3 DNA reads TGCAGTGTTATACCTCACAGCGGGGGGATCACAGATACGCAGTATTTT.

This clonotype was counted between two and nine times. The chain combines TRBV20-1 with TRBJ1-5; TRBD1 matches at 8 bases. Per the germline V gene, CDR1 is DFQATT and CDR2 is SNEGSKA (reference sequence). V was clipped by 6 bases and J by 4 bases; unmatched bases: 11. This CDR3 is built from 15 residues. CDR3 bases: TGCAGTGCAGGGGACAGGCCCATTGGGAATCAGCCCCAGCATTTT. Translated, it gives CSAGDRPIGNQPQHF.

The chain is built from TRBV29-1 and TRBJ2-3; D perhaps matches TRBD1 (5 bases). Trimming left V 4 bases short and J 2 bases short, with 7 bases between. CDR3 length: 12 amino acids. In germline, CDR1 is SQVTM, CDR2 ANQGSEA. The CDR3 reads CSVVRVTDTQYF. DNA for the CDR3: TGCAGCGTTGTCAGGGTCACAGATACGCAGTATTTT.

This clonotype was seen a handful of times. The J gene is TRBJ2-7, the V gene TRBV20-1; a weak D match, TRBD2 (6 bases). The length of the CDR3 is 13 residues. Per germline, CDR1 DFQATT and CDR2 SNEGSKA (reference sequence). V lost 5 bases to trimming and J lost 5 bases, with 16 bases between them. In DNA, the CDR3 is TGCAGTGCTCCGAATACAGCGGGTAACGAGCAGTACGTC. Its protein is CSAPNTAGNEQYV.

The V gene is TRBV5-1, the J gene TRBJ2-7, with D possibly TRBD2 on 6 matching bases. Between the trimmed V and J ends, which lost 1 base and 3 bases, there was a span of 14 bases. CDR3 size: 15 residues. Germline V CDR1 and CDR2: SGHRS, YFSETQ. CDR3 nucleotides: TGCGCCAGCAGCTTGTTTTCGCGGGGCCACTACGAGCAGTACTTC. This sequence encodes CASSLFSRGHYEQYF.

In its sample, this clonotype was seen a few times. V and J are TRBV5-1 and TRBJ1-3; D remains unclear. The germline V gene has CDR1 SGHRS and CDR2 YFSETQ. CDR3 length: 16 amino acids. V was cut by 4 bases and J by 0 bases, with 14 bases left in between. In DNA, the CDR3 is TGCGCCAGCAGCCCCCGTGATGGCCGCTCTGGAAACACCATATATTTT. The encoded protein is CASSPRDGRSGNTIYF.

The chain recombines TRBV20-1 with TRBJ2-3, with 9 bases that match TRBD2. J lost 2 bases, V lost 3 bases, and 6 bases had no gene match. Germline V gene data show CDR1 as DFQATT and CDR2 as SNEGSKA (reference sequence). The CDR3 sequence is 15 residues long. CDR3 nucleotides: TGCAGTGCTAGGACACTAGCGGGTAACACAGATACGCAGTATTTT. The encoded protein is CSARTLAGNTDTQYF.

The chain is built from TRBV12-3 or TRBV12-4 and TRBJ2-5; 9 bases fit TRBD2. CDR3 size: 15 residues. J was trimmed by 0 bases and V by 4 bases; bases with no gene match: 3. This CDR3 is CASSSQRGDQETQYF. In DNA, the CDR3 is TGTGCCAGCAGTTCTCAGCGGGGGGACCAAGAGACCCAGTACTTC.

CDR3 in DNA: TGTGCCAGCAGTCCGGGACAACAGGAAGAAAAACTGTTTTTT. It codes for CASSPGQQEEKLFF. The chain has TRBV6-1 and TRBJ1-4, with D possibly being TRBD1 (6 bases). Germline V gene sequence: CDR1 MNHNS, CDR2 SASEGT. CDR3 length: 14 residues. Trimming left V 5 bases short and J 8 bases short, with 15 bases between.

The V call is TRBV21-1, the J call TRBJ2-7; TRBD1, the table's D call, lacks a check against the DNA. TRBV21-1 is a recognized pseudogene. This CDR3 is 15 amino acids long. The CDR3 is CASSPLGYRSYEQYV. The CDR3 DNA follows: TGTGCCAGCAGCCCCCTAGGCTACCGCTCCTACGAGCAGTACGTC.

The gene calls are TRBV19 and TRBJ1-5; 8 nucleotides match TRBD1. From germline, CDR1 is LNHDA and CDR2 SQIVND (reference sequence). Trimming at V came to 7 bases and at J to 3 bases, leaving 8 bases not matched to a gene. This CDR3 region has 15 residues. The CDR3 bases are TGTGCCAGTAATCCGGACAGGGATGACAATCAGCCCCAGCATTTT. Translated: CASNPDRDDNQPQHF. Complete variable domain (other parts from reference TRBV19 and TRBJ1-5): DGGITQSPKYLFRKEGQNVTLSCEQNLNHDAMYWYRQDPGQGLRLIYYSQIVNDFQKGDIAEGYSVSREKKESFPLTVTSAQKNPTAFYLCASNPDRDDNQPQHFGDGTRLSIL.

This chain links TRBV7-6 with TRBJ1-1, with TRBD1 as a possible D gene (5 bases). V dropped 1 base and J dropped 1 base, with 10 bases sitting between them. The CDR3 totals 15 residues. Germline CDR1 SGHVS, CDR2 FNYEAQ. The CDR3 is CASSLDQGPNTEAFF. The CDR3 nucleotides are TGTGCCAGCAGCTTAGATCAGGGTCCGAACACTGAAGCTTTCTTT.

This clonotype was observed a single time. At one end, the junction sequence differs from germline, possibly due to a read error. The V call is TRBV2, the J call TRBJ1-3; D is unclear. The CDR3 consists of 13 residues. CDR1 and CDR2 from the germline V gene are SNHLY and FYNNEI. In DNA, the CDR3 is TGTGCCAGCCCGGACGCCCGTGGAGACACCATATATTTT. Translated, it gives CASPDARGDTIYF. The full variable domain, rest sourced from reference TRBV2 and TRBJ1-3, is EPEVTQTPSHQVTQMGQEVILRCVPISNHLYFYWYRQILGQKVEFLVSFYNNEISEKSEIFDDQFSVERPDGSNFTLKIRSTKLEDSAMYFCASPDARGDTIYFGEGSWLTVV.

This clonotype was detected a few times. The CDR3 DNA reads TGTGCCAGCAGCAGACCCCGGGAAAACGGCTACACCTTC. This codes for CASSRPRENGYTF. The genes are TRBV7-2 and TRBJ1-2; D unresolved. The CDR3 is 13 amino acids. The V end was cut by 5 bases, the J end by 8 bases, with 15 bases between. CDR1 and CDR2 (germline): SGHTA, FQGNSA.

This clonotype was seen only a few times. V usage is TRBV7-6 and J usage is TRBJ1-1; perhaps TRBD1 as D (5 bases). CDR1 is SGHVS, CDR2 FNYEAQ, per germline. Between the trimmed V and J ends, which lost 5 bases and 0 bases, there was a span of 13 bases. The CDR3 has 15 residues. The CDR3 here is CASSRNQGLNTEAFF. CDR3 DNA sequence: TGTGCCAGCAGCCGAAATCAGGGTTTGAACACTGAAGCTTTCTTT.

This chain uses TRBV2 with TRBJ1-1; no reliable D call. Germline V gene sequence: CDR1 SNHLY, CDR2 FYNNEI. The CDR3 is 12 amino acids. The ends were cut back, 10 bases at V and 0 bases at J, with 9 bases in the middle. This CDR3 reads CAKDGVNTEAFF. The CDR3 nucleotides read TGTGCCAAGGACGGGGTGAACACTGAAGCTTTCTTT.

The chain recombines TRBV20-1 with TRBJ1-1; possibly TRBD1 for D (5 bases). Germline V gene lookup returns CDR1 DFQATT and CDR2 SNEGSKA (reference sequence). Trimming removed 7 bases from V and 3 bases from J, with 12 bases in between. The CDR3 consists of 12 residues. The CDR3 nucleotides read TGCAGTGTTCCAGGGTTGTACACTGAAGCTTTCTTT. Translated, it gives CSVPGLYTEAFF.

This clonotype was detected ten times or more. The V call is TRBV20-1, the J call TRBJ2-3, with a possible D match to TRBD2 (6 bases). Germline V lookup: CDR1 DFQATT, CDR2 SNEGSKA (reference sequence). CDR3 size: 13 residues. Trimming left V 5 bases short and J 4 bases short, with 13 bases between. The DNA of the CDR3 is TGCAGTGCTTACGGGGGAAATCCAGATACGCAGTATTTT. Protein: CSAYGGNPDTQYF.

The V call is TRBV7-8, the J call TRBJ1-2, with 7 bases matching TRBD1. Looked up from germline, CDR1 is SGHVS and CDR2 is FQNEAQ. The CDR3 is 14 amino acids. The junction had 7 bases not matched to a gene; V was cut back by 5 bases and J by 4 bases. CDR3 residues: CASSRGGAGYGYTF. CDR3 nucleotide sequence: TGTGCCAGCAGCCGAGGGGGCGCGGGCTATGGCTACACCTTC. The full variable domain, with the rest looked up from reference TRBV7-8 and TRBJ1-2, is GAGVSQSPRYKVAKRGQDVALRCDPISGHVSLFWYQQALGQGPEFLTYFQNEAQLDKSGLPSDRFFAERPEGSVSTLKIQRTQQEDSAVYLCASSRGGAGYGYTFGSGTRLTVV.

The chain has TRBV6-2 or TRBV6-3 and TRBJ1-6; D is possibly TRBD1 (5 bases). CDR3 size: 16 residues. From germline, CDR1 is MNHEY and CDR2 SVGEGT. V shed 2 bases and J shed 7 bases, with 15 bases lying between them. DNA for the CDR3: TGTGCCAGCAGTTACAGAAGGGGCAGCCCCAATTCACCCCTCCACTTT. This gives the protein CASSYRRGSPNSPLHF.